What follows are 17 T cell receptor beta chains derived from one specimen sequenced in a study of PD-L1 blockade in urothelial cancer. Sequencing was performed with immunoSEQ multiplex PCR; in TCRdb, only in-frame clones are kept and a portion is missing. The sample holds tens of thousands of clones, approximately 78% seen once. Stated time point: pretreatment peripheral blood. The sequences come from PBMCs, collected around atezolizumab (anti-PD-L1) treatment. These TCRs come from a man in his fifties or sixties with urothelial cancer.

This chain connects TRBV29-1 to TRBJ2-2; D remains ambiguous. V lost 4 bases to trimming and J lost 6 bases, with 9 bases between them. CDR3 length equals 12 residues. CDR1 and CDR2 (germline): SQVTM, ANQGSEA. The chain's CDR3 is CSVVERAGELFF. CDR3 bases: TGCAGCGTTGTAGAGAGAGCCGGGGAGCTGTTTTTT.

The genes are TRBV6-6 and TRBJ2-7; 8 bases are a match to TRBD1. Germline V CDR1 and CDR2: MNHNY, SVGAGI (reference sequence). The CDR3 has 14 residues. The ends lost 4 bases at V and 6 bases at J; junction bases unmatched: 8. The CDR3 nucleotides read TGTGCCAGCAGTTCTCGGGCAGGGGGCTCCGAGCAGTACGTC. It is translated as CASSSRAGGSEQYV.

The table lists this clone with a count of one. The chain couples TRBV28 to TRBJ2-7, with D perhaps TRBD1 (5 bases). This CDR3 comprises 14 residues. Germline lookup yields CDR1 MDHEN and CDR2 SYDVKM. The V and J ends lost 4 bases and 2 bases respectively, with 12 bases between them. CDR3 coding DNA: TGTGCCAGCAGTTCTGGGGCCAGGGCCTACGAGCAGTACGTC. This codes for CASSSGARAYEQYV.

The genes are TRBV7-9 and TRBJ1-1; tentatively, D is TRBD1 (5 bases). Germline V gene sequence: CDR1 SEHNR, CDR2 FQNEAQ (reference sequence). The CDR3 consists of 13 residues. V lost 5 bases, J lost 1 base, and 8 bases lay in between. Here the CDR3 reads CASSVTANTEAFF. In DNA form, the CDR3 reads TGTGCCAGCAGCGTGACAGCGAACACTGAAGCTTTCTTT.

J is TRBJ2-7 and V is TRBV11-3, with a possible D match to TRBD2 (5 bases). V lost 1 base to trimming and J lost 6 bases, with 16 bases between them. The CDR3 is made up of 15 amino acids. Germline assignment: CDR1 SGHNT and CDR2 YENEEA. The CDR3 protein is CASSLGTAGSGEQYF. CDR3 DNA: TGTGCCAGCAGCTTAGGGACTGCGGGTTCCGGCGAGCAGTACTTC.

The chain joins TRBV5-6 to TRBJ2-1, with D uncertain. The CDR3 runs 11 residues. V lost 7 bases, J lost 4 bases, and 6 bases lay in between. Germline values: CDR1 SGHDT, CDR2 YYEEEE. The CDR3 DNA follows: TGTGCCAGCGCGGTATACAATGAGCAGTTCTTC. It is translated as CASAVYNEQFF.

This clone has ten or more counts. The chain couples TRBV18 to TRBJ2-5, with 8 bases that match TRBD2. This CDR3 has 14 amino acids. Germline values: CDR1 KGHSH, CDR2 LQKENI. V was clipped by 4 bases and J by 6 bases; unmatched bases: 7. The CDR3 here is CASSLAGGEQTQYF. In DNA, the CDR3 is TGTGCCAGCTCACTCGCGGGGGGCGAGCAGACCCAGTACTTC.

This sequence joins TRBV19 and TRBJ2-1; possible D gene TRBD2, 5 bases. This CDR3 contains 14 residues. Germline V gene sequence: CDR1 LNHDA, CDR2 SQIVND (reference sequence). V was clipped by 9 bases and J by 12 bases, with 24 bases between them. In DNA form, the CDR3 reads TGTGCCAGCGGCTTTAGCGATCCCCCCGTGGGGCAGTTCTTC. Translating gives CASGFSDPPVGQFF. Full variable domain (remainder filled in from reference TRBV19 and TRBJ2-1): DGGITQSPKYLFRKEGQNVTLSCEQNLNHDAMYWYRQDPGQGLRLIYYSQIVNDFQKGDIAEGYSVSREKKESFPLTVTSAQKNPTAFYLCASGFSDPPVGQFFGPGTRLTVL.

The rearrangement links TRBV5-1 to TRBJ1-6; D not resolved. Germline values: CDR1 SGHRS, CDR2 YFSETQ. Between the trimmed V and J ends, which lost 1 base and 13 bases, there was a span of 18 bases. This CDR3 spans 15 amino acids. In DNA form, the CDR3 reads TGCGCCAGCAGCTTGAAGGCGGGAGCTACCCCCCCCCTCCACTTT. It specifies CASSLKAGATPPLHF.

This clone has a handful of counts. The rearrangement links TRBV18 to TRBJ1-1; tentatively, D is TRBD1 (5 bases). CDR3 size: 12 residues. Trimming left V 9 bases short and J 11 bases short, with 19 bases between. From germline, CDR1 is KGHSH and CDR2 LQKENI. The CDR3 sequence is CASSGEGITAFF. The CDR3 DNA reads TGTGCCAGTTCGGGGGAGGGGATCACGGCTTTCTTT. Based on the CDR3 plus reference TRBV18 and TRBJ1-1, the full variable domain is NAGVMQNPRHLVRRRGQEARLRCSPMKGHSHVYWYRQLPEEGLKFMVYLQKENIIDESGMPKERFSAEFPKEGPSILRIQQVVRGDSAAYFCASSGEGITAFFGQGTRLTVV.

The V and J genes are TRBV20-1 and TRBJ2-1; 7 bases match TRBD2. This CDR3 is 11 amino acids long. Germline loops: CDR1 DFQATT, CDR2 SNEGSKA (reference sequence). Unmatched junction bases numbered 4, after V lost 5 bases and J lost 9 bases. CDR3 loop: CSASTSIEQFF. The CDR3 coding sequence is TGCAGTGCTTCGACTAGCATTGAGCAGTTCTTC.

A single count supports this clone. The V call is TRBV28, the J call TRBJ1-5; D may be TRBD1 (6 bases). Germline CDR1 is MDHEN and CDR2 is SYDVKM. CDR3 size: 15 residues. V gave up 3 bases and J gave up 6 bases, with 15 bases separating them. The chain's CDR3 is CASSLFGEGGQPQHF. CDR3 in DNA: TGTGCCAGCAGTTTGTTTGGGGAAGGGGGTCAGCCCCAGCATTTT.

J is TRBJ2-1 and V is TRBV29-1; 11 nucleotides align to TRBD2. V lost 7 bases, J lost 2 bases, and 7 bases stayed unmatched. The CDR3 runs to 15 residues. Looked up from germline, CDR1 is SQVTM and CDR2 is ANQGSEA. The CDR3 spells CSAVTSGVTYNEQFF. The CDR3, as DNA: TGCAGCGCCGTGACTAGCGGGGTCACCTACAATGAGCAGTTCTTC.

The chain combines TRBV2 with TRBJ1-6; 10 bases are a match to TRBD1. The CDR3 runs to 14 residues. Trimming at V came to 5 bases and at J to 6 bases, leaving 1 base not matched to a gene. From germline, CDR1 is SNHLY and CDR2 FYNNEI. CDR3 region: CASSRQGANSPLHF. For the CDR3, the DNA is TGTGCCAGCAGTAGACAGGGGGCTAATTCACCCCTCCACTTT.

This clone has just one count. V gene TRBV30 combines with J gene TRBJ2-3; TRBD2 matches at 9 bases. J lost 0 bases, V lost 1 base, and 14 bases had no gene match. Germline assignment: CDR1 GTSNPN and CDR2 SVGIG (reference sequence). There are 19 residues in the CDR3. In nucleotides, the CDR3 is TGTGCCTGGAGTGGGGGGGGTATGGCTAGCGGGATTAGCACAGATACGCAGTATTTT. This sequence encodes CAWSGGGMASGISTDTQYF.

The chain joins TRBV4-1 to TRBJ2-7; 9 bases are a match to TRBD1. Per the germline V gene, CDR1 is MGHRA and CDR2 is YSYEKL. CDR3 size: 15 residues. The V segment lost 4 bases and the J segment 3 bases; nucleotides outside the gene matches: 7. CDR3 sequence (DNA): TGCGCCAGCAGCCCCCCGACAGGGGGTATCTACGAGCAGTACTTC. This sequence encodes CASSPPTGGIYEQYF.

The rearrangement links TRBV6-5 to TRBJ1-5, with D hard to call. This CDR3 is built from 14 residues. Trimming stripped 4 bases from V and 0 bases from J, with 7 bases between. The germline gives CDR1 MNHEY, CDR2 SVGAGI. CDR3 sequence: CASSLSDSNQPQHF. The CDR3 bases are TGTGCCAGCAGTTTGAGCGATAGCAATCAGCCCCAGCATTTT.